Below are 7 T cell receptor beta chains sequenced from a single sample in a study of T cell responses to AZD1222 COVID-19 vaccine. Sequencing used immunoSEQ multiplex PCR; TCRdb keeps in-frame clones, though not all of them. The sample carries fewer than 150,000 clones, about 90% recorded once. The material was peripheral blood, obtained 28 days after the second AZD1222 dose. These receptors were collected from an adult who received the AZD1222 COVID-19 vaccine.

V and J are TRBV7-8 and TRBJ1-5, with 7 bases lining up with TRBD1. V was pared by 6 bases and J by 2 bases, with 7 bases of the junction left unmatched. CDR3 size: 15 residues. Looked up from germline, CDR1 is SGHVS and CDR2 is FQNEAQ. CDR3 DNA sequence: TGTGCCAGCAGTTACCAGGGGGTCCGCAATCAGCCCCAGCATTTT. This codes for CASSYQGVRNQPQHF.

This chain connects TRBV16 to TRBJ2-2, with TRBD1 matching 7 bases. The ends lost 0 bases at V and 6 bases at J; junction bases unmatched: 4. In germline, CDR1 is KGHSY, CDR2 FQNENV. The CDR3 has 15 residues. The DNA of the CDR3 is TGTGCCAGCAGCCAATCGGGGACAGAGGCCGGGGAGCTGTTTTTT. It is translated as CASSQSGTEAGELFF.

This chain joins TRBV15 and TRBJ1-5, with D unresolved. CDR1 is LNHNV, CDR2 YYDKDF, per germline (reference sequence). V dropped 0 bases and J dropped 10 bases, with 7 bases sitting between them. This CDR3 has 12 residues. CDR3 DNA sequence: TGTGCCACCAGCAGAGATCGCGACCCCCAGCATTTT. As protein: CATSRDRDPQHF.

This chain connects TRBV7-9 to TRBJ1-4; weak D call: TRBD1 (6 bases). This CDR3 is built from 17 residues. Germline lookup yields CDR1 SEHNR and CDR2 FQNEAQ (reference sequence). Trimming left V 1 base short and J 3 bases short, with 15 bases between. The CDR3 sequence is CASSLGGQQGPNEKLFF. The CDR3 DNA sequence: TGTGCCAGCAGCTTAGGCGGGCAACAGGGCCCTAATGAAAAACTGTTTTTT.

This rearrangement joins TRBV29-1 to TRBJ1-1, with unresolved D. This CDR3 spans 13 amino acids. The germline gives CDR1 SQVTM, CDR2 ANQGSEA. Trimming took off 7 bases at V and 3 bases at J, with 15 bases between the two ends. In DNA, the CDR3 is TGCAGCGCCCTACACAGCTTGGACACTGAAGCTTTCTTT. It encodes CSALHSLDTEAFF.

CDR3 region: CASSLTDAYNEQFF. DNA of the CDR3: TGTGCCAGCAGCTTGACGGACGCCTACAATGAGCAGTTCTTC. V usage is TRBV5-6 and J usage is TRBJ2-1; D unresolved. The CDR3 sequence is 14 residues long. Germline V gene data show CDR1 as SGHDT and CDR2 as YYEEEE. Trimming removed 1 base at V and 2 bases at J, with 7 bases between.

The CDR3 reads CASSFGQQETQYF. The CDR3 nucleotides read TGTGCCAGCAGCTTTGGGCAGCAAGAGACCCAGTACTTC. This chain joins TRBV5-4 and TRBJ2-5; D is ambiguous. V dropped 2 bases and J dropped 2 bases, with 7 bases sitting between them. Germline-derived CDR1 and CDR2 are SGHNT and YYREEE (reference sequence). This CDR3 has 13 amino acids.